Each of the 30 T cell receptor beta chains below was sequenced from the same sample in a study of blood T cells in healthy people across ages. A second PCR, run for about 6 to 11 cycles, used a sample-barcoded 5' primer plus a J-beta primer mix. TCRdb redid the calling of the 5' RACE reads with MiXCR, one entry per CDR3 protein. This table holds around 700,000 distinct CDR3 sequences, roughly 25% found once. These same data were also listed under a study on T cells of mothers and their children.

Sequenced material: blood. All receptors come from a boy aged 5-17 years in good health.

The chain joins TRBV12-3 or TRBV12-4 to TRBJ2-3; no definite D call. Trimming shortened V by 6 bases and J by 4 bases, and 8 bases separated the two germline ends. The CDR3 has 12 amino acids. This CDR3 is CASSTIADTQYF. CDR3 DNA: TGTGCCAGCAGCACTATCGCAGATACGCAGTATTTT.

This clonotype has just a few counts. Written as DNA, the CDR3 is TGTGCCACCAGTGATGGCTCCAGCTCCTACGAGCAGTACTTC. Its translation is CATSDGSSSYEQYF. The chain recombines TRBV24-1 with TRBJ2-7, with D uncertain. The CDR3 has 14 amino acids. The germline V gene encodes CDR1 KGHDR and CDR2 SFDVKD. V lost 3 bases to trimming and J lost 0 bases, with 8 bases between them.

The chain joins TRBV7-2 to TRBJ1-4; 7 nucleotides line up with TRBD1. Germline values: CDR1 SGHTA, CDR2 FQGNSA. Unmatched junction bases numbered 4, after V lost 3 bases and J lost 0 bases. This CDR3 has 16 amino acids. The DNA for the CDR3 is TGTGCCAGCAGCTTCGGGACAGCACCAACTAATGAAAAACTGTTTTTT. It encodes CASSFGTAPTNEKLFF.

This chain joins TRBV6-6 and TRBJ1-2, with unresolved D. V lost 10 bases and J lost 7, with 13 bases in between. This CDR3 region has 11 residues. Germline V CDR1 and CDR2: MNHNY, SVGAGI (reference sequence). The CDR3 protein is CATQAGLGYTF. CDR3 sequence (DNA): TGTGCCACCCAAGCCGGACTTGGCTACACCTTC.

This clonotype was picked up a small number of times. CDR3 in amino acids: CASSSRQGYIYEQYF. In DNA, the CDR3 is TGTGCCAGCAGCTCGAGACAGGGCTACATCTACGAGCAGTACTTC. The genes are TRBV11-2 and TRBJ2-7; 7 nucleotides align to TRBD1. After removal of 4 bases from V and 3 bases from J, the junction contained 9 bases not matched to a gene. Germline CDR1 reads SGHAT; CDR2 reads FQNNGV. The CDR3 runs 15 residues.

The chain joins TRBV20-1 to TRBJ2-7, with 7 bases matching TRBD2. CDR3 length: 14 residues. CDR1 is DFQATT and CDR2 is SNEGSKA in the germline V gene (reference sequence). Trimming cost V 5 bases and J 2 bases; bases outside gene matches: 9. The CDR3 sequence: CSAELGGIAYEQYF. Written as DNA, the CDR3 is TGCAGTGCTGAGCTGGGAGGGATCGCCTACGAGCAGTACTTC.

This chain's CDR3 is CASSQEIGGSTDTQYF. CDR3 nucleotide sequence: TGTGCCAGCAGCCAAGAAATCGGGGGGTCCACAGATACGCAGTATTTT. V gene TRBV3-1 combines with J gene TRBJ2-3; 7 bases are a match to TRBD2. The V segment lost 0 bases and the J segment 2 bases; nucleotides outside the gene matches: 5. CDR1 is LGHDT, CDR2 YNNKEL, per germline (reference sequence). The CDR3 contains 16 residues.

This clonotype turned up a few times. V is TRBV4-3 and J is TRBJ2-3, with TRBD1 matching over 7 bases. Germline-derived CDR1 and CDR2 are LGHNA and YSLEER. With 3 bases clipped from V and 3 bases from J, the junction kept 0 bases outside the gene matches. This CDR3 is 13 amino acids long. CDR3: CASSQGQTDTQYF. The CDR3 nucleotides are TGCGCCAGCAGCCAGGGACAGACAGATACGCAGTATTTT.

In this sample, this clonotype turned up a few times. The gene calls are TRBV6-5 and TRBJ1-2; 8 nucleotides line up with TRBD1. V was clipped by 2 bases and J by 3 bases; unmatched bases: 8. There are 16 residues in the CDR3. Germline V gene lookup returns CDR1 MNHEY and CDR2 SVGAGI. As DNA, the CDR3 is TGTGCCAGCAGTTACGTTTCAGGGGGCGCAGACTATGGCTACACCTTC. Protein product: CASSYVSGGADYGYTF.

This clonotype was seen a few times. The chain is built from TRBV28 and TRBJ2-1; 9 bases match TRBD2. J lost 4 bases, V lost 1 base, and 5 bases had no gene match. Germline CDR1 MDHEN, CDR2 SYDVKM. This CDR3 is 16 amino acids long. CDR3 sequence reads: CASSLFGLAGYNEQFF. CDR3 DNA sequence: TGTGCCAGCAGTTTATTTGGGCTAGCGGGGTACAATGAGCAGTTCTTC.

This clonotype was counted only a few times. Germline is not matched at one junction end, which may reflect a read error. The rearrangement joins TRBV7-7 to TRBJ2-5, with D possibly being TRBD1 or TRBD2 (6 bases each). Germline V lookup: CDR1 SSHAT, CDR2 FNYEAQ (reference sequence). This CDR3 spans 15 amino acids. As DNA, the CDR3 is TGTGCTAGCAGCCCCCAAGGGGGGATACAAGAGACCCAGTACTTC. Residues: CASSPQGGIQETQYF.

The chain links TRBV7-2 to TRBJ2-1, with TRBD2 matching over 14 bases. Germline CDR1 is SGHTA and CDR2 is FQGNSA. The V and J ends lost 5 bases and 10 bases, in that order; junction bases with no gene match: 7. CDR3 size: 15 residues. CDR3 nucleotides: TGTGCCAGCAGCCCCGGACTAGCGGGGGGAATCGAGCAGTTCTTC. It specifies CASSPGLAGGIEQFF.

This clonotype was picked up a small number of times. The rearrangement joins TRBV2 to TRBJ2-5; 7 positions match TRBD2. The CDR3 is 14 amino acids. Germline trimming cut 0 bases from V and 5 bases from J; bases unmatched to any gene: 3. Germline CDR1 reads SNHLY; CDR2 reads FYNNEI. The CDR3 sequence is CASSEARGTETQYF. In nucleotides, the CDR3 is TGTGCCAGCAGTGAAGCGCGGGGGACGGAGACCCAGTACTTC.

In its sample, this clonotype was seen a few times. The chain recombines TRBV18 with TRBJ2-5, with TRBD1 matching over 10 bases. V shed 2 bases and J 5 bases; nucleotides not matched to a gene: 8. CDR1 and CDR2 (germline): KGHSH, LQKENI. The CDR3 consists of 16 residues. CDR3 DNA sequence: TGTGCCAGCTCACCATTAATCGGGACAGGGGACGAGACCCAGTACTTC. It yields the protein CASSPLIGTGDETQYF.

The chain combines TRBV11-2 with TRBJ2-5, with TRBD2 matching 8 bases. The J call may be faulty, since TRBJ2-1 better matches the DNA end. The germline V gene has CDR1 SGHAT and CDR2 FQNNGV. The CDR3 covers 17 residues. The CDR3 here is CASSLFPGSGNRDEQFF. The CDR3, as DNA: TGTGCCAGCAGCTTATTCCCGGGTAGCGGGAACCGGGATGAGCAGTTCTTC.

V and J are TRBV28 and TRBJ2-4; the D gene is possibly TRBD1 (6 bases). Germline V gene data show CDR1 as MDHEN and CDR2 as SYDVKM. V was trimmed by 8 bases and J by 4 bases, leaving 6 bases between them. The CDR3 has 11 residues. CDR3 in DNA: TGTGCCAGCCAGGGGAAAAACATTCAGTACTTC. Translation: CASQGKNIQYF.

The V call is TRBV5-6, the J call TRBJ2-5, with a weak D call TRBD1 (6 bases). V lost 1 base and J 12 bases, leaving 19 bases between the germline ends. Per germline, CDR1 SGHDT and CDR2 YYEEEE. This CDR3 region has 14 residues. CDR3 DNA: TGTGCCAGCAGCTTGCAAGCCCGTTCAGGGGTGGAGTACTTC. Residues: CASSLQARSGVEYF.

The genes are TRBV29-1 and TRBJ2-5, with a weak D call TRBD1 (5 bases). Germline V gene sequence: CDR1 SQVTM, CDR2 ANQGSEA. The CDR3 runs to 12 residues. V dropped 4 bases and J dropped 0 bases, with 6 bases sitting between them. CDR3 amino acids: CSVGTNQETQYF. Here the CDR3 DNA reads TGCAGCGTTGGGACAAACCAAGAGACCCAGTACTTC.

As for this clonotype: The junction differs from germline at one of its ends, possibly a read error. The V and J genes are TRBV7-9 and TRBJ2-7; 7 bases are a match to TRBD1. Germline assignment: CDR1 SEHNR and CDR2 FQNEAQ (reference sequence). The CDR3 runs 13 residues. The CDR3 DNA reads TGTGCCAGCAGCTCGACAAGACAGGGAATGACGGACTTC. It codes for CASSSTRQGMTDF.

The chain uses TRBV5-1 and TRBJ2-1, with TRBD2 matching 11 bases. Germline CDR1 SGHRS, CDR2 YFSETQ. The ends lost 1 base at V and 3 bases at J; junction bases unmatched: 3. The CDR3 spans 16 residues. DNA of the CDR3: TGCGCCAGCAGCTTGCCTAGCGGGAGGTTCTACAATGAGCAGTTCTTC. This gives the protein CASSLPSGRFYNEQFF. Full variable domain (outside the CDR3, taken from reference TRBV5-1 and TRBJ2-1): KAGVTQTPRYLIKTRGQQVTLSCSPISGHRSVSWYQQTPGQGLQFLFEYFSETQRNKGNFPGRFSGRQFSNSRSEMNVSTLELGDSALYLCASSLPSGRFYNEQFFGPGTRLTVL.

This clonotype showed up just a few times. The rearrangement links TRBV29-1 to TRBJ2-7, with unresolved D. The ends were cut back, 4 bases at V and 5 bases at J, with 15 bases in the middle. Germline loops: CDR1 SQVTM, CDR2 ANQGSEA. The CDR3 totals 13 residues. The CDR3 DNA reads as TGCAGCGTTGGTTGGCTCCGAGGACACGAGCAGTACTTC. Protein sequence: CSVGWLRGHEQYF.

This clonotype showed up just a few times. At one end, the junction sequence differs from germline, possibly due to a read error. V usage is TRBV6-6 and J usage is TRBJ1-5; D uncertain. The CDR3 loop spans 12 amino acids. Per germline, CDR1 MNHNY and CDR2 SVGAGI (reference sequence). CDR3 bases: TGTGCCAGCAATTACAGAAATCAGCCCCAGCATTTT. Amino acids: CASNYRNQPQHF.

This clonotype was seen a few times. The gene calls are TRBV27 and TRBJ2-5; D not certain. The assigned J gene may be wrong: the sequence end matches TRBJ2-1 better. Germline values: CDR1 MNHEY, CDR2 SMNVEV (reference sequence). The CDR3 extends over 15 amino acids. CDR3 sequence: CASSLSSHPYNEQFF. The CDR3 DNA reads as TGTGCCAGCAGTTTATCTAGTCATCCCTACAATGAGCAGTTCTTC.

The CDR3 region is CSVLLAVPYEQYF. CDR3 bases: TGCAGCGTTCTACTAGCGGTTCCCTACGAGCAGTACTTC. The V and J genes are TRBV29-1 and TRBJ2-7; 8 bases agree with TRBD2. The V and J ends lost 5 bases and 2 bases, in that order; junction bases with no gene match: 5. This CDR3 is built from 13 residues. CDR1 is SQVTM, CDR2 ANQGSEA, per germline.

The chain couples TRBV11-2 to TRBJ1-3, with D unresolved. Trimming shortened V by 5 bases and J by 1 base, and 6 bases separated the two germline ends. The germline V gene encodes CDR1 SGHAT and CDR2 FQNNGV. This CDR3 region has 13 residues. The CDR3 DNA reads TGTGCCAGCAGCGGATATTCTGGAAACACCATATATTTT. It yields the protein CASSGYSGNTIYF.

In its sample, this clonotype was seen once. V is TRBV4-1 and J is TRBJ2-1; D gene uncertain. With 0 bases removed from V and 4 bases from J, the gap between germline ends came to 4 bases. The CDR3 has 13 residues. From germline, CDR1 is MGHRA and CDR2 YSYEKL. The CDR3: CASSQERYNEQFF. The CDR3 DNA reads TGCGCCAGCAGCCAAGAGCGGTACAATGAGCAGTTCTTC.

This clonotype came up a few times. This chain links TRBV12-3 or TRBV12-4 with TRBJ1-2, with TRBD1 identical over 9 bases. This CDR3 has 13 amino acids. The V segment lost 3 bases and the J segment 7 bases; nucleotides outside the gene matches: 3. CDR3 in DNA: TGTGCCAGCAGTTTCATGGACAGGGGTGGCTACACCTTC. Translating it yields CASSFMDRGGYTF.

The V gene is TRBV29-1, the J gene TRBJ2-3, with D maybe TRBD2 (6 bases). Germline assignment: CDR1 SQVTM and CDR2 ANQGSEA. The CDR3 is 14 residues long. The ends were cut back, 4 bases at V and 2 bases at J, with 13 bases in the middle. DNA of the CDR3: TGCAGCGTTGCTCTCGGAGGGATCACAGATACGCAGTATTTT. Protein product: CSVALGGITDTQYF.

This sequence joins TRBV4-1 and TRBJ2-7; no clear D gene. The V gene's germline CDR1 is MGHRA and CDR2 YSYEKL. This CDR3 contains 13 residues. Trimming shortened V by 0 bases and J by 2 bases, and 5 bases separated the two germline ends. CDR3 residues: CASSQEATYEQYF. The CDR3, as DNA: TGCGCCAGCAGCCAAGAGGCGACCTACGAGCAGTACTTC.

This clonotype was counted a few times. One end of the junction is discordant with germline, which a read error may explain. The chain carries TRBV9 and TRBJ2-5; D is ambiguous. This CDR3 has 13 amino acids. The germline gives CDR1 SGDLS, CDR2 YYNGEE. For the CDR3, the DNA is TGTGCTAGCAGCGTAGGTAGGCGCGAGACCCAGTACTTC. Protein: CASSVGRRETQYF.